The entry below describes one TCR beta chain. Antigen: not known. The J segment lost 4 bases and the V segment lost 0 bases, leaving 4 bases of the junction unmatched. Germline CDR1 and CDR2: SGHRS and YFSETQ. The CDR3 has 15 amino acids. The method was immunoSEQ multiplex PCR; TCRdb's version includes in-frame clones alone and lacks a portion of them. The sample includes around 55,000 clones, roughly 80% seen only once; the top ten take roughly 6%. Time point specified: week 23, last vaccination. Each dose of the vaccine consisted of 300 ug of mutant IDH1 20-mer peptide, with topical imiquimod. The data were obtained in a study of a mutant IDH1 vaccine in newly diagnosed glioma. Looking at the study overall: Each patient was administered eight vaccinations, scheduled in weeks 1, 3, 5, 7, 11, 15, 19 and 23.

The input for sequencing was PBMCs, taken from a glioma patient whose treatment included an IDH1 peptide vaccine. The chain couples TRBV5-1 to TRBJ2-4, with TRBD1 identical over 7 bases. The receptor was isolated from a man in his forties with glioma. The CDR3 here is CASSLGDSTKNIQYF. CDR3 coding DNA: TGCGCCAGCAGCTTGGGGGACAGCACAAAAAACATTCAGTACTTC.